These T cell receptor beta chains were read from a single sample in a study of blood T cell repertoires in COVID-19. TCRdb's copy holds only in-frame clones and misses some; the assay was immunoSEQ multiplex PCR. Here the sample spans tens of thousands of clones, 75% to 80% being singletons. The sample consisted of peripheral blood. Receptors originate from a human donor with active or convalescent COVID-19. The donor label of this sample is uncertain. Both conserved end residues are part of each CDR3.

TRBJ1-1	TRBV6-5	CASNEGGVMNTEAFF
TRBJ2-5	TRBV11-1	CASSRRERSTGETQYF
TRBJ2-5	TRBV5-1	CASSLIRGQETQYF
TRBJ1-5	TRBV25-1	CASGGQHQPQHF
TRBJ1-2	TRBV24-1	CATAAGDYGYTF
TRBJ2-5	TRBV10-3	CAISAGTEETQYF
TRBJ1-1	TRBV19	CASNPTGGVNTEAFF
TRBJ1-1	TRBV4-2	CASSLTGAEAFF
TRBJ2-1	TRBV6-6	CASSNRDRGPNEQFF
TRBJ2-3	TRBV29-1	CSFSVGTDTQYF
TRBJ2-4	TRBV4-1	CASSQSGQGVNYAKNIQYF
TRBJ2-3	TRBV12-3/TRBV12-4	CASTLDRATQYF
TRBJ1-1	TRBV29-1	CSAEGGEAPEAFF
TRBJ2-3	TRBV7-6	CASSLLSGGTDTQYF
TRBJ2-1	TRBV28	CASSGTSGSFGEQFF
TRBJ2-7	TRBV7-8	CASSSKAGMSSYEQYF
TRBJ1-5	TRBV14	CASSQERILGQGNQPQHF
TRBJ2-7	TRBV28	CASSLGPSYEQYF
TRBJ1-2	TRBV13	CASSLVGRANYGYTF
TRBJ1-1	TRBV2	CASSEDELRTAEAFF
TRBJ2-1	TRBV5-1	CASSIQAGGGYNEQFF
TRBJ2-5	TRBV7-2	CASSLVRGGQTQYF
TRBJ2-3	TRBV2	CASRPGHGGDTQYF
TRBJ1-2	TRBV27	CASSDRGQYGYTF
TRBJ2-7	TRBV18	CASSPQGGVGEQYF
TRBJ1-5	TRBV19	CASSIGPDGTGHQPQHF
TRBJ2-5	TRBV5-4	CASSFSSGGRETQYF
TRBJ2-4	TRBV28	CASSAHGGGPIRANIQYF
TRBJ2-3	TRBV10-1	CASSEAGVGEDTQYF
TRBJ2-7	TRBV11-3	CASSSSSPSGEQYF
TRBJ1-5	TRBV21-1	CASRNGGTADQPQHF
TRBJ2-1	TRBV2	CASSGTGTSGWGGGEQFF
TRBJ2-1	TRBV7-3	CASSLGLALNEQFF
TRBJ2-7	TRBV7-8	CASARRYYEQYF
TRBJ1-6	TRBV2	CASSGGLRSYNSPLHF
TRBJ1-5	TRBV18	CASSLTENNQPQHF
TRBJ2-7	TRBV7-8	CASSPSYSFALEQYF
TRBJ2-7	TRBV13	CASSSGRALSYEQYF
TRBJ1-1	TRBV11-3	CASSLAGGMNTEAFF
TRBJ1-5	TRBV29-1	CSVGAPNQPQHF
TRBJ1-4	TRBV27	CASRYNEKLFF
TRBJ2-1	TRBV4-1	CASSHYDGGEQFF
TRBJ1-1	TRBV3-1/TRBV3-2	CASSPRTDRNAEAFF